This entry is about one T cell receptor beta chain. The antigen is not known. There are 15 residues in the CDR3. The V end lost 1 base, the J end lost 4 bases, and 13 bases lay between the germline ends. The germline CDR1 and CDR2 sequences are LGHDT and YNNKEL (reference sequence). Measured with immunoSEQ multiplex PCR; TCRdb has only the in-frame clones, and not every one. The sample shows some 190,000 clones, around 94% of them seen only once. The sample is drawn from a study of T cell responses to AZD1222 COVID-19 vaccine. Study results and caveats: Donors were mostly white British, more females; clonal diversity possibly underestimated. Spike-specific TCR breadth rose after two AZD1222 doses, and depth rose as well. Baseline serostatus was positive in only a handful of AZD1222 recipients. Repertoires were sampled only after the peak T cell response.

The receptor was derived from an adult who received the MenACWY meningococcal vaccine as a control. Sequences were derived from peripheral blood, sampled 28 days after the second dose of the MenACWY control vaccine. This chain joins TRBV3-1 (or the pseudogene TRBV3-2) and TRBJ1-2, with D possibly matching TRBD1 (5 bases). The CDR3 DNA sequence: TGTGCCAGCAGCCAAGTTCAGCGACAGACCTATGGCTACACCTTC. Protein product: CASSQVQRQTYGYTF.